These 32 T cell receptor beta chains share one sample of origin, sequenced in a study of T cells after yellow fever vaccination (dated by TCRdb to about 2019). Preparation of the library involved 5' RACE. These reads were obtained on an Illumina HiSeq 2500. TCRdb reanalyzed the raw reads on its own, using fastp at Q25 for trimming and MiXCR for clone calling, and kept in-frame beta chains. Each record represents a unique CDR3 protein, reported with the most common genes and DNA among its rows. This sample has a few hundred thousand distinct CDR3 sequences in its table, and 19% of those were observed once. Of the sample, 14% falls within the top ten clones. Per the publication, the treatment or condition label means: live attenuated yellow fever vaccine strain. Sequenced here: PBMCs, sampled 15 days after the yellow fever booster vaccination. The receptors here all came from a man younger than 45 who received the YFV17D yellow fever vaccine.

The chain is built from TRBV19 and TRBJ2-1, with D perhaps matching TRBD2 (5 bases). The CDR3 is 15 amino acids. Germline-derived CDR1 and CDR2 are LNHDA and SQIVND (reference sequence). V gave up 3 bases and J gave up 0 bases, with 9 bases separating them. The CDR3 nucleotides read TGTGCCAGTAGTATTGCGGGCTACTCCTACAATGAGCAGTTCTTC. The encoded protein is CASSIAGYSYNEQFF.

This clonotype has just a few counts. The chain is built from TRBV6-1 and TRBJ1-2; D not resolved. Trimming took 3 bases from V and 3 from J, leaving 11 bases between them. The length of the CDR3 is 14 residues. Germline CDR1 and CDR2: MNHNS and SASEGT. The CDR3 DNA reads as TGTGCCAGCAGTGATAACGGCCCGGACTATGGCTACACCTTC. Its translation: CASSDNGPDYGYTF.

Note on this clonotype: Its ends do not fully match the called genes, so a read error is possible. The chain uses TRBV7-2 and TRBJ2-5, with D perhaps assigned TRBD1 or TRBD2 (5 bases each). CDR1 and CDR2 from the germline V gene are SGHTA and FQGNSA. The CDR3 consists of 15 residues. The CDR3 sequence: CASSLEDGGFGTPYF. The CDR3 DNA is TGTGCCAGCAGCTTAGAAGACGGCGGATTCGGGACCCCGTACTTC.

The chain couples TRBV7-8 to TRBJ2-1; 7 bases fit TRBD1. The germline V gene has CDR1 SGHVS and CDR2 FQNEAQ. V shed 3 bases, J shed 10 bases, and the junction held 9 bases outside the gene matches. This CDR3 comprises 14 residues. CDR3 residues: CASSFITGVEEQFF. The CDR3 nucleotides are TGTGCCAGCAGCTTTATTACAGGGGTGGAGGAGCAGTTCTTC.

This clonotype has just a few counts. This sequence joins TRBV2 and TRBJ2-2, with D possibly matching TRBD2 (6 bases). CDR3 length: 15 amino acids. The germline V gene has CDR1 SNHLY and CDR2 FYNNEI. V dropped 8 bases and J dropped 3 bases, with 16 bases sitting between them. CDR3 DNA: TGTGCCAGCGTGCCCCGGGACTTCTACACCGGGGAGCTGTTTTTT. It specifies CASVPRDFYTGELFF.

This clonotype was seen only a few times. The chain combines TRBV5-1 with TRBJ2-3; 8 bases align to TRBD2. Germline assignment: CDR1 SGHRS and CDR2 YFSETQ. V gave up 9 bases and J gave up 4 bases; unmatched junction bases: 10. The CDR3 loop spans 14 amino acids. CDR3: CATHPGLVADTQYF. The CDR3 DNA sequence: TGCGCCACCCACCCGGGACTAGTCGCAGATACGCAGTATTTT.

The chain is built from TRBV10-1 and TRBJ2-7, with TRBD2 matching over 11 bases. The germline V gene encodes CDR1 WNHNN and CDR2 SYGVQD (reference sequence). J gave up 6 bases and V 8 bases, and 9 bases lay outside the gene matches. CDR3 length: 14 residues. In nucleotides, the CDR3 is TGCGCCAGCTCTCCCTCGGGGACTAGCGGCGAGCAGTACTTC. It specifies CASSPSGTSGEQYF.

The chain joins TRBV12-3 or TRBV12-4 to TRBJ2-7; 8 bases match TRBD2. The CDR3 is 16 residues long. Trimming cost V 3 bases and J 2 bases; bases outside gene matches: 9. CDR3 residues: CASSFGGGTIPYEQYF. The CDR3 region has the DNA TGTGCCAGCAGTTTCGGGGGGGGGACTATCCCCTACGAGCAGTACTTC.

This clonotype was seen a handful of times. The chain is built from TRBV19 and TRBJ2-1, with D maybe TRBD2 (6 bases). Trimming pared 3 bases from V and 10 bases from J, leaving 19 bases between. Germline-derived CDR1 and CDR2 are LNHDA and SQIVND (reference sequence). This CDR3 contains 15 residues. The CDR3 sequence is CASSIGGTGANEQFF. For the CDR3, the DNA is TGTGCCAGTAGTATTGGAGGGACCGGGGCGAACGAGCAGTTCTTC.

This chain links TRBV10-3 with TRBJ2-3; 10 nucleotides align to TRBD1. The CDR3 loop spans 15 amino acids. V shed 3 bases, J shed 1 base, and the junction held 1 base outside the gene matches. Looked up from germline, CDR1 is ENHRY and CDR2 is SYGVKD. The CDR3 sequence: CAISDGTGGTDTQYF. The DNA for the CDR3 is TGTGCCATCAGTGACGGGACAGGGGGCACAGATACGCAGTATTTT.

The chain is built from TRBV12-3 or TRBV12-4 and TRBJ1-2; 7 bases align to TRBD1. Trimming removed 6 bases from V and 4 bases from J; junction bases left unmatched: 5. The CDR3 spans 13 residues. CDR3 region: CASSLTGTYGYTF. DNA of the CDR3: TGTGCCAGCAGCCTGACAGGGACCTATGGCTACACCTTC.

This clonotype was seen only a few times. This rearrangement joins TRBV6-2 or TRBV6-3 to TRBJ2-1; the D gene is possibly TRBD2 (5 bases). Germline CDR1 MNHEY, CDR2 SVGEGT. This CDR3 spans 19 amino acids. The ends were cut back, 0 bases at V and 0 bases at J, with 18 bases in the middle. CDR3 in DNA: TGTGCCAGCAGTTACTCGACCAGCGGCTATACCTACTCCTACAATGAGCAGTTCTTC. Translated, it gives CASSYSTSGYTYSYNEQFF.

This clonotype appeared many times. V usage is TRBV5-1 and J usage is TRBJ2-5; 8 bases fit TRBD1. Germline V CDR1 and CDR2: SGHRS, YFSETQ. Unmatched junction bases numbered 9, after V lost 4 bases and J lost 4 bases. The CDR3 has 15 residues. In DNA form, the CDR3 reads TGCGCCAGCAGCGCACTCCAGGGGGCTGGAGAGACCCAGTACTTC. It yields the protein CASSALQGAGETQYF.

This clonotype turned up a few times. The chain joins TRBV28 to TRBJ2-4, with TRBD1 matching 7 bases. J lost 3 bases, V lost 5 bases, and 22 bases had no gene match. This CDR3 contains 20 residues. Germline V lookup: CDR1 MDHEN, CDR2 SYDVKM. The DNA for the CDR3 is TGTGCCAGCAGTCTCTCCCGACAGGGCAACCCAATTAAGGGCAAAAACATTCAGTACTTC. As protein: CASSLSRQGNPIKGKNIQYF. The full variable domain, with the rest looked up from reference TRBV28 and TRBJ2-4, is DVKVTQSSRYLVKRTGEKVFLECVQDMDHENMFWYRQDPGLGLRLIYFSYDVKMKEKGDIPEGYSVSREKKERFSLILESASTNQTSMYLCASSLSRQGNPIKGKNIQYFGAGTRLSVL.

This clonotype was detected ten times or more. The V gene is TRBV27, the J gene TRBJ2-7, with unresolved D. Germline V gene data show CDR1 as MNHEY and CDR2 as SMNVEV (reference sequence). The CDR3 has 12 residues. V shed 6 bases and J shed 2 bases, with 8 bases lying between them. CDR3 sequence: CASRRSAYEQYF. The CDR3 region has the DNA TGTGCCAGCAGGCGGTCAGCCTACGAGCAGTACTTC.

This clonotype was counted between two and nine times. The rearrangement joins TRBV3-1 to TRBJ2-1; D might be TRBD1 (5 bases). CDR1 and CDR2 (germline): LGHDT, YNNKEL (reference sequence). The V end was cut by 2 bases, the J end by 6 bases, with 17 bases between. CDR3 length: 16 residues. CDR3 nucleotides: TGTGCCAGCAGCCAACGGTTTGGGCGGCAGGGCAATGAGCAGTTCTTC. Translation gives CASSQRFGRQGNEQFF.

This clonotype was seen a handful of times. The genes are TRBV20-1 and TRBJ2-1; D may be TRBD2 (5 bases). Germline CDR1 is DFQATT and CDR2 is SNEGSKA (reference sequence). CDR3 length: 14 amino acids. V dropped 5 bases and J dropped 0 bases, with 11 bases sitting between them. DNA of the CDR3: TGCAGTGCTGGACTGAGGAGCTCCTACAATGAGCAGTTCTTC. Translation: CSAGLRSSYNEQFF.

This clonotype was seen a handful of times. The chain has TRBV15 and TRBJ2-2; D might be TRBD1 (6 bases). The CDR3 loop spans 16 amino acids. V lost 4 bases to trimming and J lost 0 bases, with 12 bases between them. CDR1 and CDR2 from the germline V gene are LNHNV and YYDKDF (reference sequence). The CDR3 bases are TGTGCCACCAGCAAAACAGGGTCGGCGAACACCGGGGAGCTGTTTTTT. This sequence encodes CATSKTGSANTGELFF.

The V and J genes are TRBV7-9 and TRBJ2-3; D is ambiguous. The CDR3 extends over 16 amino acids. Germline V gene lookup returns CDR1 SEHNR and CDR2 FQNEAQ (reference sequence). Trimming took off 4 bases at V and 0 bases at J, with 14 bases between the two ends. This CDR3 reads CASSSLRTTSTDTQYF. CDR3 nucleotide sequence: TGTGCCAGCAGCTCCCTTCGTACTACTAGCACAGATACGCAGTATTTT.

This chain's CDR3 is CASSLVGHRSYNEQFF. The CDR3 nucleotides read TGTGCCAGCAGCTTAGTAGGACACCGCTCCTACAATGAGCAGTTCTTC. This chain links TRBV7-9 with TRBJ2-1; a weak D match, TRBD1 (5 bases). The CDR3 runs 16 residues. The V end lost 1 base, the J end lost 0 bases, and 10 bases lay between the germline ends. The germline V gene encodes CDR1 SEHNR and CDR2 FQNEAQ (reference sequence).

This clonotype was seen only a few times. V and J are TRBV7-9 and TRBJ1-4; a weak D match, TRBD1 (5 bases). V was shortened by 3 bases and J by 0 bases, with 11 bases between the two germline ends. Germline CDR1 and CDR2: SEHNR and FQNEAQ (reference sequence). The CDR3 loop spans 16 amino acids. As DNA, the CDR3 is TGTGCCAGCAGCTTCCGAGGGGTTGCAACTAATGAAAAACTGTTTTTT. It yields the protein CASSFRGVATNEKLFF. The full variable domain, with the rest looked up from reference TRBV7-9 and TRBJ1-4, is DTGVSQNPRHKITKRGQNVTFRCDPISEHNRLYWYRQTLGQGPEFLTYFQNEAQLEKSRLLSDRFSAERPKGSFSTLEIQRTEQGDSAMYLCASSFRGVATNEKLFFGSGTQLSVL.

The chain has TRBV4-3 and TRBJ2-3, with 11 nucleotides matching TRBD2. This CDR3 is built from 17 residues. V lost 1 base to trimming and J lost 2 bases; unmatched junction nucleotides: 5. Per germline, CDR1 LGHNA and CDR2 YSLEER. CDR3 DNA: TGCGCCAGCAGCCAAGTGGGGACTAGCGGTTTCACAGATACGCAGTATTTT. It is translated as CASSQVGTSGFTDTQYF.

A few counts support this clonotype. The V and J genes are TRBV7-6 and TRBJ2-5; no clear D. Germline V gene lookup returns CDR1 SGHVS and CDR2 FNYEAQ. The CDR3 has 17 amino acids. Trimming removed 5 bases from V and 4 bases from J, with 23 bases in between. CDR3 residues: CASSPIDFPGGLETQYF. CDR3 nucleotide sequence: TGTGCCAGCAGCCCAATTGACTTCCCTGGCGGTCTAGAGACCCAGTACTTC.

The rearrangement uses TRBV12-3 or TRBV12-4 and TRBJ1-1; no reliable D call. The ends were cut back, 2 bases at V and 4 bases at J, with 8 bases in the middle. This CDR3 has 13 residues. CDR3 residues: CASSLRQITEAFF. For the CDR3, the DNA is TGTGCCAGCAGTTTACGGCAGATCACTGAAGCTTTCTTT.

This clonotype was seen a handful of times. This chain uses TRBV7-9 with TRBJ1-4; possible D gene TRBD1, 6 bases. The V and J ends lost 5 bases and 6 bases respectively, with 13 bases between them. Germline lookup yields CDR1 SEHNR and CDR2 FQNEAQ (reference sequence). The CDR3 loop spans 14 amino acids. DNA for the CDR3: TGTGCCAGCAGCCCTAAAAGACAGGATGAAAAACTGTTTTTT. As protein: CASSPKRQDEKLFF.

The J gene is TRBJ2-6, the V gene TRBV28; 8 bases map to TRBD1. Trimming took 1 base from V and 2 from J; bases not matched to a gene: 4. This CDR3 comprises 17 residues. The germline CDR1 and CDR2 sequences are MDHEN and SYDVKM. For the CDR3, the DNA is TGTGCCAGCAGTTTATCCCGGGGACAGGCTGGGGCCAACGTCCTGACTTTC. This sequence encodes CASSLSRGQAGANVLTF.

This clonotype turned up a few times. This rearrangement joins TRBV7-9 to TRBJ1-5; D call uncertain. CDR3 length: 15 amino acids. The germline V gene encodes CDR1 SEHNR and CDR2 FQNEAQ (reference sequence). V lost 5 bases to trimming and J lost 7 bases, with 18 bases between them. CDR3 residues: CASSLGELEGQPQHF. DNA for the CDR3: TGTGCCAGCAGCCTTGGGGAATTAGAGGGACAGCCCCAGCATTTT.

J is TRBJ1-5 and V is TRBV6-1, with TRBD1 as a possible D gene (5 bases). The CDR3 is 15 amino acids. Trimming removed 6 bases at V and 1 base at J, with 13 bases between. The germline V gene has CDR1 MNHNS and CDR2 SASEGT. The CDR3 region has the DNA TGTGCCAGCAGACCTGGGTGGGGGAGCAATCAGCCCCAGCATTTT. The encoded protein is CASRPGWGSNQPQHF.

The chain carries TRBV7-6 and TRBJ2-1, with a possible D match to TRBD2 (6 bases). The CDR3 length is 14 residues. Germline V lookup: CDR1 SGHVS, CDR2 FNYEAQ. V gave up 5 bases and J gave up 5 bases, with 13 bases separating them. The CDR3 DNA reads TGTGCCAGCAGCCGTCACGGGGGAAACAATGAGCAGTTCTTC. This encodes CASSRHGGNNEQFF.

The V and J genes are TRBV20-1 and TRBJ1-1; D might be TRBD1 (6 bases). V was clipped by 5 bases and J by 1 base, with 14 bases between them. The CDR3 is 14 residues long. Germline V lookup: CDR1 DFQATT, CDR2 SNEGSKA (reference sequence). CDR3 coding DNA: TGCAGTGCTCTACAGGGCTTTAAGAACACTGAAGCTTTCTTT. Its protein product is CSALQGFKNTEAFF.

The rearrangement uses TRBV7-9 and TRBJ2-3, with 7 bases lining up with TRBD1. The germline gives CDR1 SEHNR, CDR2 FQNEAQ (reference sequence). V dropped 2 bases and J dropped 5; count of bases not matched to a gene: 13. This CDR3 is 17 amino acids long. CDR3 nucleotides: TGTGCCAGCAGCTTACCTCTCGTCGGACAGGTGGGAGATACGCAGTATTTT. This gives the protein CASSLPLVGQVGDTQYF.

This clonotype was picked up one time. V is TRBV10-3 and J is TRBJ2-5; D perhaps matches TRBD2 (6 bases). Germline V gene lookup returns CDR1 ENHRY and CDR2 SYGVKD. This CDR3 comprises 15 residues. V lost 2 bases and J 7 bases, leaving 17 bases between the germline ends. In DNA, the CDR3 is TGTGCCATCAGTGAGGTGGGACTTTCAGAAGGGACCCAGTACTTC. This translates into CAISEVGLSEGTQYF.